Below, 13 T cell receptor beta chains from the same sample are listed, as sequenced in a study of T cells in localized non-small cell lung cancer. The method was immunoSEQ multiplex PCR; TCRdb's version includes in-frame clones alone and lacks a portion of them. The sample lists roughly 26,000 clones, 80% to 95% occurring once. Sample: peripheral blood, taken before any cancer treatment. Receptor source: a female donor at least 60 years old with stage II squamous cell lung carcinoma.

The genes are TRBV21-1 and TRBJ2-6; TRBD1 was called by the table and not checked on the DNA. TRBV21-1 is labeled a pseudogene. CDR3 length: 20 residues. CDR3 sequence (DNA): TGTGCCAGCAGCAAACCCGATGGCAGCAGGCCCTGCTCTGGGGCCAACGTCCTGACTTTC. Amino acid sequence: CASSKPDGSRPCSGANVLTF.

Only one count was recorded for this clone. The chain carries TRBV28 and TRBJ1-2, with D possibly TRBD1 on 6 matching bases. This CDR3 spans 18 amino acids. With 3 bases removed from V and 6 bases from J, the gap between germline ends came to 26 bases. Germline CDR1 is MDHEN and CDR2 is SYDVKM. CDR3 in amino acids: CASSLLGGLEGPSDGYTF. The CDR3 coding sequence is TGTGCCAGCAGTTTGTTAGGGGGGCTGGAGGGCCCAAGCGATGGCTACACCTTC.

The rearrangement uses TRBV6-4 and TRBJ1-6, with D tentatively TRBD1 (6 bases). Trimming removed 4 bases from V and 6 bases from J, with 13 bases in between. Germline V gene data show CDR1 as MRHNA and CDR2 as SNTAGT. This CDR3 has 15 residues. The CDR3 region is CASSVAGAPNSPLHF. CDR3 nucleotide sequence: TGTGCCAGCAGTGTAGCGGGGGCGCCTAATTCACCCCTCCACTTT.

This clone occurred once. This rearrangement joins TRBV7-3 to TRBJ2-3; D is ambiguous. CDR1 is SGHTA and CDR2 is FQGTGA in the germline V gene. The ends were cut back, 2 bases at V and 0 bases at J, with 6 bases in the middle. The length of the CDR3 is 14 residues. The CDR3 coding sequence is TGTGCCAGCAGCTTAGCCGCTAGCACAGATACGCAGTATTTT. Translating gives CASSLAASTDTQYF.

The chain is built from TRBV5-1 and TRBJ2-1; 9 positions match TRBD2. Germline CDR1 SGHRS, CDR2 YFSETQ. V lost 2 bases and J lost 7; bases outside the gene matches: 10. CDR3 length: 16 amino acids. The CDR3 sequence: CASSFSSGDLGNEQFF. CDR3 sequence (DNA): TGCGCCAGCAGCTTTTCTAGCGGGGACCTGGGTAATGAGCAGTTCTTC.

The rearrangement links TRBV2 to TRBJ2-1; D may be TRBD2 (6 bases). Germline-derived CDR1 and CDR2 are SNHLY and FYNNEI. The CDR3 length is 13 residues. The V and J ends lost 7 bases and 7 bases respectively, with 14 bases between them. CDR3 loop: CASTGAWGNEQFF. The DNA for the CDR3 is TGTGCCAGCACGGGAGCATGGGGGAATGAGCAGTTCTTC.

This chain connects TRBV4-2 to TRBJ2-3; 15 bases agree with TRBD2. Trimming cost V 4 bases and J 6 bases; bases outside gene matches: 2. Germline-derived CDR1 and CDR2 are LGHNA and YNFKEQ. This CDR3 has 15 amino acids. CDR3 nucleotide sequence: TGTGCCAGCAGCCCCGGGACTAGCGGGGGGGATACGCAGTATTTT. Protein: CASSPGTSGGDTQYF.

The V and J genes are TRBV19 and TRBJ2-7; 9 bases map to TRBD1. CDR1 and CDR2 (germline): LNHDA, SQIVND (reference sequence). The CDR3 has 14 amino acids. The V segment lost 5 bases and the J segment 5 bases; nucleotides outside the gene matches: 7. The CDR3 DNA sequence: TGTGCCAGTAGTCCCGGACAGGGGTGGGACGAGCAGTACTTC. It yields the protein CASSPGQGWDEQYF.

J is TRBJ2-3 and V is TRBV7-3; D uncertain. The germline gives CDR1 SGHTA, CDR2 FQGTGA. This CDR3 has 17 residues. The V end lost 5 bases, the J end lost 2 bases, and 20 bases lay between the germline ends. DNA for the CDR3: TGTGCCAGCAGCCCCAAAAGGACCAAATCTTTCACAGATACGCAGTATTTT. Protein: CASSPKRTKSFTDTQYF.

The chain couples TRBV30 to TRBJ2-7; weak D call: TRBD1 (6 bases). Trimming removed 0 bases from V and 0 bases from J, with 9 bases in between. Per germline, CDR1 GTSNPN and CDR2 SVGIG (reference sequence). The CDR3 consists of 14 residues. The CDR3 DNA follows: TGTGCCTGGAGTGTAAGAGGGGGCTCCTACGAGCAGTACTTC. Residues: CAWSVRGGSYEQYF.

V and J are TRBV18 and TRBJ1-1; weak D call: TRBD1 (5 bases). Germline lookup yields CDR1 KGHSH and CDR2 LQKENI. This CDR3 spans 15 amino acids. Trimming pared 5 bases from V and 5 bases from J, leaving 18 bases between. The DNA of the CDR3 is TGTGCCAGCTCATCTGGGACGGGAAGGGGAACTGAAGCTTTCTTT. As protein: CASSSGTGRGTEAFF.

The chain carries TRBV6-6 and TRBJ1-4, with 11 nucleotides matching TRBD1. V was pared by 4 bases and J by 8 bases, with 6 bases of the junction left unmatched. The germline CDR1 and CDR2 sequences are MNHNY and SVGAGI (reference sequence). The CDR3 is made up of 15 amino acids. The CDR3 is CASSSLDRGREKLFF. The CDR3 coding sequence is TGTGCCAGCAGTTCCTTGGACAGGGGGCGCGAAAAACTGTTTTTT.

The chain employs TRBV7-9 and TRBJ1-4; 9 nucleotides match TRBD1. With 4 bases clipped from V and 7 bases from J, the junction kept 4 bases outside the gene matches. The length of the CDR3 is 14 residues. Germline V lookup: CDR1 SEHNR, CDR2 FQNEAQ (reference sequence). CDR3 sequence (DNA): TGTGCCAGCAGCTCGGGACAGGGCGGTGAAAAACTGTTTTTT. This codes for CASSSGQGGEKLFF.